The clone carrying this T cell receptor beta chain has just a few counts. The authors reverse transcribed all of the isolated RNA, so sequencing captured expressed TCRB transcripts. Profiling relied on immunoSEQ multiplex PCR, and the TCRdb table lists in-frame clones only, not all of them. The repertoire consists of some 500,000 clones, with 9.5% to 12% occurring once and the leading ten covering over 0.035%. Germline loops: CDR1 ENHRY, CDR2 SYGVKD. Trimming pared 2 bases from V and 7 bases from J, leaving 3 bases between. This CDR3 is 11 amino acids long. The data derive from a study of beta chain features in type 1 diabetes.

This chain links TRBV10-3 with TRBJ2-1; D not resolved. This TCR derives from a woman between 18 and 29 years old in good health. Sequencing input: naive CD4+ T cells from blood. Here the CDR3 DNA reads TGTGCCATCAGTGAGGCTAATGAGCAGTTCTTC. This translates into CAISEANEQFF.